Listed below are T cell receptor beta chains from one sample, sequenced in a study of T-cell reconstitution after alpha-beta-depleted transplantation in children. MiXCR, applied by TCRdb to the PCR reads, yields one record per CDR3 protein. Of hundreds of thousands of distinct CDR3 sequences in the sample, about 14% were seen once. Sequencing used PBMCs, obtained from the stem cell graft. The receptor source for this set is a human donor who donated a stem cell graft to a child with Fanconi anemia. Both conserved end residues are part of each CDR3. A D gene is named only where the DNA matches it firmly. Clone sizes are given selectively: once, few, many, or a class where the clone is expanded.

j_gene: TRBJ2-7
v_gene: TRBV15
abundance: few
len: 15
d_gene: TRBD1
CDR3nt: TGTGCCACCAGCAGACCGGGACAGGGAGCCCACGAGCAGTACTTC
CDR3aa: CATSRPGQGAHEQYF

j_gene: TRBJ1-1
v_gene: TRBV18
abundance: few
len: 13
d_gene: .
CDR3nt: TGTGCCAGCTCAGTCAAACCGAACACTGAAGCTTTCTTT
CDR3aa: CASSVKPNTEAFF

j_gene: TRBJ2-3
v_gene: TRBV28
abundance: many
len: 14
d_gene: TRBD1
CDR3nt: TGTGCCAGCAGACCAGGGGGTAGCACAGATACGCAGTATTTT
CDR3aa: CASRPGGSTDTQYF

j_gene: TRBJ2-3
v_gene: TRBV6-4
abundance: .
len: 20
d_gene: .
CDR3nt: TGTGCCAGCACCTCACTGGACCCCTACCTCGAAACCACTAGCACAGATACGCAGTATTTT
CDR3aa: CASTSLDPYLETTSTDTQYF

j_gene: TRBJ2-5
v_gene: TRBV4-3
abundance: many
len: 17
d_gene: TRBD2
CDR3nt: TGCGCCAGCAGCCAAGATTTGGCTAGCGGGGGAAAAGAGACCCAGTACTTC
CDR3aa: CASSQDLASGGKETQYF

j_gene: TRBJ1-6
v_gene: TRBV20-1
abundance: .
len: 14
d_gene: .
CDR3nt: TGCAGTGCTAGAGCAGGGGAGTACGGTTCACCCCTCCACTTT
CDR3aa: CSARAGEYGSPLHF

j_gene: TRBJ2-4
v_gene: TRBV5-6
abundance: many
len: 13
d_gene: .
CDR3nt: TGTGCCAGCAGCTTGGACCCCCCCGGCATTCAGTACTTC
CDR3aa: CASSLDPPGIQYF

j_gene: TRBJ2-1
v_gene: TRBV20-1
abundance: few
len: 13
d_gene: .
CDR3nt: TGCAGTGCTAGAATCAGCTCCTACAATGAGCAGTTCTTC
CDR3aa: CSARISSYNEQFF

j_gene: TRBJ2-7
v_gene: TRBV7-2
abundance: .
len: 15
d_gene: .
CDR3nt: TGTGCCAGCAGCCCCCCGAGTCAGGGTCGTCACGAGCAGTACTTC
CDR3aa: CASSPPSQGRHEQYF

j_gene: TRBJ1-1
v_gene: TRBV7-8
abundance: few
len: 14
d_gene: TRBD1
CDR3nt: TGTGCCAGCAGCTTAGTAGGGGGCTCCCTTGAAGCTTTCTTT
CDR3aa: CASSLVGGSLEAFF

j_gene: TRBJ1-1
v_gene: TRBV12-3/TRBV12-4
abundance: .
len: 14
d_gene: .
CDR3nt: TGTGCCAGCAGTTTAGTTGGCCGGGACACTGAAGCTTTCTTT
CDR3aa: CASSLVGRDTEAFF